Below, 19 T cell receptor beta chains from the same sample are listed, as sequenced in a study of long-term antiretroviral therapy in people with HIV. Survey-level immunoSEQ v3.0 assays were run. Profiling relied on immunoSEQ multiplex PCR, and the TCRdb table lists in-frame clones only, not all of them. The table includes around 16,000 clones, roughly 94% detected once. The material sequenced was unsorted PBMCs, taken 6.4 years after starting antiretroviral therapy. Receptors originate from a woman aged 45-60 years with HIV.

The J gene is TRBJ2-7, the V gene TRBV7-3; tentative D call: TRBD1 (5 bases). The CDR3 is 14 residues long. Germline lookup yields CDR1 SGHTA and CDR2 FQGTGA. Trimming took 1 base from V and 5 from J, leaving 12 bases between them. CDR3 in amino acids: CASSLRSGIDEQYF. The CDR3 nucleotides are TGTGCCAGCAGCTTAAGGTCAGGGATCGACGAGCAGTACTTC.

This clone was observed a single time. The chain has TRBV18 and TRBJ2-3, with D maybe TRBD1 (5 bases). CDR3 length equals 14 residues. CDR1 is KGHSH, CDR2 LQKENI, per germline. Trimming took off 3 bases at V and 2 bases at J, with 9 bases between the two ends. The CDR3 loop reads CASSPDTFTDTQYF. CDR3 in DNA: TGTGCCAGCTCACCGGACACTTTCACAGATACGCAGTATTTT.

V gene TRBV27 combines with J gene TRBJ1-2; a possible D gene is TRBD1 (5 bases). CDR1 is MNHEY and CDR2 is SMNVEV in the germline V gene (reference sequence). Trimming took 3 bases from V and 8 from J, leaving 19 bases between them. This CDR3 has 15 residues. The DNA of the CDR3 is TGTGCCAGCAGTTTCACCTCGGGGGTCCTCTGGGGCTACACCTTC. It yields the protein CASSFTSGVLWGYTF.

DNA of the CDR3: TGCGCCAGCAGCTTCATCGGGAGGGCCGGGGCAGATACGCAGTATTTT. Its translation is CASSFIGRAGADTQYF. The chain recombines TRBV5-1 with TRBJ2-3, with 8 bases identical to TRBD2. V dropped 2 bases and J dropped 4; count of bases not matched to a gene: 9. There are 16 residues in the CDR3. CDR1 and CDR2 from the germline V gene are SGHRS and YFSETQ. Supplemented by reference TRBV5-1 and TRBJ2-3, the full variable domain reads KAGVTQTPRYLIKTRGQQVTLSCSPISGHRSVSWYQQTPGQGLQFLFEYFSETQRNKGNFPGRFSGRQFSNSRSEMNVSTLELGDSALYLCASSFIGRAGADTQYFGPGTRLTVL.

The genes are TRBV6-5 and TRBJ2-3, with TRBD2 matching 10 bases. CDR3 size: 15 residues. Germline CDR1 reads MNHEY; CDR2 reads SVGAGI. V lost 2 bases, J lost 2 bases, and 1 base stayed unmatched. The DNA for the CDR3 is TGTGCCAGCAGTTACACTAGCGGGACCACAGATACGCAGTATTTT. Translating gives CASSYTSGTTDTQYF.

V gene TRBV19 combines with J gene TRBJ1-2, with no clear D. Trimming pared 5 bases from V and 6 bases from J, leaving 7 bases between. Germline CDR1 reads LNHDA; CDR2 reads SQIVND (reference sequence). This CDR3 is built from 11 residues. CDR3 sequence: CASSLGDGYTF. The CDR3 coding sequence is TGTGCCAGTAGTCTCGGGGATGGCTACACCTTC. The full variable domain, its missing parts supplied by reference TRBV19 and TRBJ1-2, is DGGITQSPKYLFRKEGQNVTLSCEQNLNHDAMYWYRQDPGQGLRLIYYSQIVNDFQKGDIAEGYSVSREKKESFPLTVTSAQKNPTAFYLCASSLGDGYTFGSGTRLTVV.

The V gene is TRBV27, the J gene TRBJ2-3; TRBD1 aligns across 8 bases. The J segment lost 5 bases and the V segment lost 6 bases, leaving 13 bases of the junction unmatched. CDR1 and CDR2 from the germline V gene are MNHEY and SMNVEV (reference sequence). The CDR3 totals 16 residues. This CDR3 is CASSLTGGINVDTQYF. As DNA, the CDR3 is TGTGCCAGCAGCCTTACAGGGGGAATCAATGTAGATACGCAGTATTTT.

The CDR3 DNA reads as TGTGCCAGCAGACGAATGCCGGGATCCTACGAGCAGTACTTC. It codes for CASRRMPGSYEQYF. The chain is built from TRBV28 and TRBJ2-7; D perhaps matches TRBD2 (5 bases). CDR3 length: 14 amino acids. Germline assignment: CDR1 MDHEN and CDR2 SYDVKM. Trimming took 6 bases from V and 1 from J, leaving 13 bases between them.

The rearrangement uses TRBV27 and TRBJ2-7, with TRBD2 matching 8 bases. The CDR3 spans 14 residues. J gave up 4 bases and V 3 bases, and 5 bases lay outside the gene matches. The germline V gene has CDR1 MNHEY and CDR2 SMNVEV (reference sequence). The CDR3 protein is CASSFAGGAYEQYF. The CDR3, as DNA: TGTGCCAGCAGTTTCGCGGGGGGAGCTTACGAGCAGTACTTC.

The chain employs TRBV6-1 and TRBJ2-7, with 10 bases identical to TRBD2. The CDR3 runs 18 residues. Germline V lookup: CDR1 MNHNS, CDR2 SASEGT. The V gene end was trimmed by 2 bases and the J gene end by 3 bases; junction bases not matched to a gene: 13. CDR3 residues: CASSELPLTSGIFYEQYF. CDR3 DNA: TGTGCCAGCAGTGAACTCCCCTTAACTAGCGGGATATTCTACGAGCAGTACTTC.

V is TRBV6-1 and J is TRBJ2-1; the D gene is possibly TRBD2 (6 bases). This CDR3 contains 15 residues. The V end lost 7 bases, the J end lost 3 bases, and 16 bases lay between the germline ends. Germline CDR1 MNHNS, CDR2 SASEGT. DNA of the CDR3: TGTGCCAGCACCGGAGGGGTAGCGGACTACAATGAGCAGTTCTTC. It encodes CASTGGVADYNEQFF.

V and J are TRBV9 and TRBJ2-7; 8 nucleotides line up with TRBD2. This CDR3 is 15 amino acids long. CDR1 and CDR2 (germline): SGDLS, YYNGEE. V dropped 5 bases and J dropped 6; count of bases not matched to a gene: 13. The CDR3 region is CASSVAGGSNGEQYF. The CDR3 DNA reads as TGTGCCAGCAGTGTGGCGGGAGGAAGTAATGGCGAGCAGTACTTC.

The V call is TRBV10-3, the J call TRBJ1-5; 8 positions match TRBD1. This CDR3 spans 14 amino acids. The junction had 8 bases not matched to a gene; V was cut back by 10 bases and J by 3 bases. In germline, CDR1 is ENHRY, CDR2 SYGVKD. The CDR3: CATAGQEINQPQHF. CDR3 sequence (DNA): TGTGCCACCGCGGGACAGGAGATCAATCAGCCCCAGCATTTT.

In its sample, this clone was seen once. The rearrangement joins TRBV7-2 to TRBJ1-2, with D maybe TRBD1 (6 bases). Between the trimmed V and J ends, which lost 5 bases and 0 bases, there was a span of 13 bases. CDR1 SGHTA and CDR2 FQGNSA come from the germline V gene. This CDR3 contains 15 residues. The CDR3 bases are TGTGCCAGCAGCCTAGGACAGAGATCTAACTATGGCTACACCTTC. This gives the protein CASSLGQRSNYGYTF.

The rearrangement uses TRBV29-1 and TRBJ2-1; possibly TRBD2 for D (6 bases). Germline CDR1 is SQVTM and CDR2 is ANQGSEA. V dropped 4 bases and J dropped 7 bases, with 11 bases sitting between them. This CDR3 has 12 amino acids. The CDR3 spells CSVGEVWNEQFF. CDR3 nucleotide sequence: TGCAGCGTTGGGGAGGTTTGGAATGAGCAGTTCTTC.

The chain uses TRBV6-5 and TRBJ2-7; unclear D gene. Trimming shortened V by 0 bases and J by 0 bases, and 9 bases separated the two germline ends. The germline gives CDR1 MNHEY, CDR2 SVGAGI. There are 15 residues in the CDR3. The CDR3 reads CASSYSTTGSYEQYF. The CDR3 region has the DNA TGTGCCAGCAGTTACTCTACCACGGGCTCCTACGAGCAGTACTTC.

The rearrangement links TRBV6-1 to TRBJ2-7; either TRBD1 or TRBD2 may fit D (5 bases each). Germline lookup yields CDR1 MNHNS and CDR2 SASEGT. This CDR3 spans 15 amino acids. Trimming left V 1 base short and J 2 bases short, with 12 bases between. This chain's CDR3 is CASSEGGFLPYEQYF. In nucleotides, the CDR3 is TGTGCCAGCAGTGAAGGGGGGTTCCTACCCTACGAGCAGTACTTC.

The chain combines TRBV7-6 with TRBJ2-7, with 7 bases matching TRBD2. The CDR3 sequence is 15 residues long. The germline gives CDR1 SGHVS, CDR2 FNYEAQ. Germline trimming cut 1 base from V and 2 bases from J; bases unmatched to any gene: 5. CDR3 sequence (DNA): TGTGCCAGCAGCTTAGGACCGGGAGGCACCTACGAGCAGTACTTC. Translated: CASSLGPGGTYEQYF.

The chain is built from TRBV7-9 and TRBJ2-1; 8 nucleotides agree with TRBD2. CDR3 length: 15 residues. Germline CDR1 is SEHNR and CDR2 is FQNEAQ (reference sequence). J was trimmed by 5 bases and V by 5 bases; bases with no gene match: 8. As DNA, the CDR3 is TGTGCCAGCAGCCATCCCGGGACTAGACACAATGAGCAGTTCTTC. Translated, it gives CASSHPGTRHNEQFF. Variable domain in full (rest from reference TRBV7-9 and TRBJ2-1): DTGVSQNPRHKITKRGQNVTFRCDPISEHNRLYWYRQTLGQGPEFLTYFQNEAQLEKSRLLSDRFSAERPKGSFSTLEIQRTEQGDSAMYLCASSHPGTRHNEQFFGPGTRLTVL.